Following are 11 T cell receptor beta chains from one sample sequenced in a study of blood T cell repertoires in COVID-19 (TCRdb year 2020). The method was the immunoSEQ multiplex PCR assay. The immuneACCESS repertoire file appears here via TCRdb, limited to in-frame rearrangements. These files lack a portion of the clones; in checked studies, under half of the deficit traces to unresolved V genes, and the cause of the others is not known. Present in this sample are 130,000 to 150,000 clones, around 80% of which were seen just once. The ten largest clonotypes hold roughly 8.3% of the sample. Sequencing was carried out using peripheral blood. The source is a woman older than 75 in a cohort sampled during active or convalescent COVID-19.

V is TRBV4-1 and J is TRBJ1-6; D is uncertain. The CDR3 runs 18 residues. Per the germline V gene, CDR1 is MGHRA and CDR2 is YSYEKL. Between the trimmed V and J ends, which lost 1 base and 0 bases, there was a span of 13 bases. The CDR3 nucleotides read TGCGCCAGCAGCCAAGTGGTAACGAGGAGCTCCTATAATTCACCCCTCCACTTT. Amino acids: CASSQVVTRSSYNSPLHF.

The V gene is TRBV30, the J gene TRBJ2-7; 7 nucleotides match TRBD1. CDR3 size: 14 residues. CDR1 is GTSNPN and CDR2 is SVGIG in the germline V gene (reference sequence). Germline trimming cut 0 bases from V and 7 bases from J; bases unmatched to any gene: 9. The DNA of the CDR3 is TGTGCCTGGAGTGTTGGGGGACAGCTTAGGGAGCAGTACTTC. Translating it yields CAWSVGGQLREQYF.

The chain employs TRBV5-1 and TRBJ2-1; 13 nucleotides match TRBD2. V lost 6 bases, J lost 6 bases, and 6 bases stayed unmatched. Germline V lookup: CDR1 SGHRS, CDR2 YFSETQ. The CDR3 length is 15 residues. Written as DNA, the CDR3 is TGCGCCAGCACCCGACTAGCGGGGGGATCCAATGAGCAGTTCTTC. It codes for CASTRLAGGSNEQFF.

The J gene is TRBJ1-2, the V gene TRBV6-5; 8 bases match TRBD1. Germline CDR1 MNHEY, CDR2 SVGAGI. V was clipped by 6 bases and J by 6 bases; unmatched bases: 6. The CDR3 spans 13 residues. DNA for the CDR3: TGTGCCAGCAGAGGACAGGGATCAAATGGCTACACCTTC. As protein: CASRGQGSNGYTF.

The chain uses TRBV5-1 and TRBJ1-6, with TRBD1 matching over 7 bases. The germline CDR1 and CDR2 sequences are SGHRS and YFSETQ. The trim removed 4 bases at V and 3 bases at J, leaving 10 bases unmatched. This CDR3 has 17 residues. The CDR3 is CASSPTRQGFYNSPLHF. CDR3 bases: TGCGCCAGCAGCCCGACGAGACAGGGATTCTATAATTCACCCCTCCACTTT.

To note about this clone: Additional DNA sequences in this sample encode the identical CDR3. V is TRBV7-2 and J is TRBJ2-2; 9 bases fit TRBD1. V shed 2 bases, J shed 2 bases, and the junction held 3 bases outside the gene matches. Germline V gene lookup returns CDR1 SGHTA and CDR2 FQGNSA. This CDR3 contains 16 residues. DNA of the CDR3: TGTGCCAGCAGCTTAATGGGACAGGGTAACACCGGGGAGCTGTTTTTT. Its protein product is CASSLMGQGNTGELFF.

On this clone itself: A junction boundary mismatches the germline segment, possibly from a read error. The rearrangement links TRBV18 to TRBJ2-7, with D unresolved. Germline CDR1 KGHSH, CDR2 LQKENI. CDR3 size: 12 residues. In DNA, the CDR3 is TGTGCCAGCTCACCAAACTCCAACGAGCAGTACTTC. Its translation is CASSPNSNEQYF. Full variable domain (missing parts from reference TRBV18 and TRBJ2-7): NAGVMQNPRHLVRRRGQEARLRCSPMKGHSHVYWYRQLPEEGLKFMVYLQKENIIDESGMPKERFSAEFPKEGPSILRIQQVVRGDSAAYFCASSPNSNEQYFGPGTRLTVT.

The rearrangement joins TRBV7-2 to TRBJ1-6; TRBD1 is a possible D gene (5 bases). This CDR3 spans 13 amino acids. Germline V CDR1 and CDR2: SGHTA, FQGNSA. V was shortened by 2 bases and J by 16 bases, with 15 bases between the two germline ends. The CDR3 is CASSLRTPGTLHF. CDR3 in DNA: TGTGCCAGCAGCTTAAGGACACCCGGGACTCTCCACTTT.

At least ten counts were recorded for this clone. The chain carries TRBV5-1 and TRBJ1-6, with a tentative D call TRBD1 (6 bases). This CDR3 has 14 residues. Germline CDR1 and CDR2: SGHRS and YFSETQ. Trimming removed 4 bases from V and 5 bases from J, with 10 bases in between. In DNA form, the CDR3 reads TGCGCCAGCAGCCGCGCAGGGGATAATTCACCCCTCCACTTT. Amino acid sequence: CASSRAGDNSPLHF.

The V call is TRBV5-1, the J call TRBJ1-6; TRBD1 agrees at 8 bases. This CDR3 contains 13 residues. The germline gives CDR1 SGHRS, CDR2 YFSETQ. Trimming removed 5 bases from V and 8 bases from J; junction bases left unmatched: 3. In DNA form, the CDR3 reads TGCGCCAGCAGTCAGGGGGCGCATTCACCCCTCCACTTT. Translation gives CASSQGAHSPLHF.

This clone turned up a few times. The chain uses TRBV19 and TRBJ2-2; TRBD1 aligns across 7 bases. Germline values: CDR1 LNHDA, CDR2 SQIVND (reference sequence). Trimming removed 7 bases from V and 2 bases from J; junction bases left unmatched: 13. The CDR3 spans 17 residues. CDR3: CASTSLRQGRNTGELFF. For the CDR3, the DNA is TGTGCCAGTACTAGTTTAAGACAGGGAAGAAACACCGGGGAGCTGTTTTTT.